Below are 30 T cell receptor beta chains sequenced from a single sample in a study of T cells in Graves' hyperthyroidism and ophthalmopathy. What was amplified from RNA transcripts were TCR beta CDR3 regions. The HTBI set primed first-round TCR CDR3 RT-PCR. MiXCR, run by TCRdb on the multiplex PCR reads, gives a single entry per CDR3 protein. Of 300,000 to 400,000 distinct CDR3 sequences detected, over 11% appear once; the ten largest clones hold roughly 9.6%. The sequenced sample consisted of blood. These receptors all stem from a woman aged 55-70 years with Graves' hyperthyroidism.

The table lists this clonotype with many counts. J is TRBJ2-7 and V is TRBV29-1, with 9 bases matching TRBD2. The V and J ends lost 6 bases and 4 bases, in that order; junction bases with no gene match: 7. The CDR3 is made up of 13 amino acids. CDR1 is SQVTM and CDR2 is ANQGSEA in the germline V gene. The CDR3 loop reads CSVETSGSYEQYF. Written as DNA, the CDR3 is TGCAGCGTGGAGACTAGCGGTAGTTACGAGCAGTACTTC.

V usage is TRBV10-3 and J usage is TRBJ2-3; 10 bases agree with TRBD2. The CDR3 is made up of 16 amino acids. Germline CDR1 is ENHRY and CDR2 is SYGVKD. V was clipped by 4 bases and J by 4 bases; unmatched bases: 8. The CDR3 DNA is TGTGCCATCAGTGTCTCTAGCGGGAGTTTGTCAGATACGCAGTATTTT. As protein: CAISVSSGSLSDTQYF.

At least ten counts were recorded for this clonotype. The chain carries TRBV7-9 and TRBJ2-5; D possibly corresponds to TRBD1 (6 bases). Germline V gene data show CDR1 as SEHNR and CDR2 as FQNEAQ (reference sequence). The CDR3 is 14 amino acids. Trimming removed 10 bases from V and 3 bases from J, with 18 bases in between. DNA for the CDR3: TGTGCCACCACACAGGGAAACGTAGAAGAGACCCAGTACTTC. It yields the protein CATTQGNVEETQYF.

The chain is built from TRBV28 and TRBJ2-7, with 14 bases matching TRBD2. Germline values: CDR1 MDHEN, CDR2 SYDVKM. CDR3 length: 15 amino acids. Unmatched junction bases numbered 8, after V lost 6 bases and J lost 7 bases. The CDR3 here is CASRRGLAGAGEQYF. The DNA for the CDR3 is TGTGCCAGCAGGCGGGGACTAGCGGGAGCGGGGGAGCAGTACTTC. Filled out from reference TRBV28 and TRBJ2-7, the complete variable domain reads DVKVTQSSRYLVKRTGEKVFLECVQDMDHENMFWYRQDPGLGLRLIYFSYDVKMKEKGDIPEGYSVSREKKERFSLILESASTNQTSMYLCASRRGLAGAGEQYFGPGTRLTVT.

This clonotype has a count of ten or more. The chain links TRBV28 to TRBJ2-7; D uncertain. The germline V and J ends were trimmed by 0 bases and 7 bases, with 4 bases remaining between them. The CDR3 consists of 11 residues. From germline, CDR1 is MDHEN and CDR2 SYDVKM. This CDR3 reads CASSLWGEQYF. The CDR3 DNA sequence: TGTGCCAGCAGTTTATGGGGGGAGCAGTACTTC.

This clonotype came up many times. V and J are TRBV30 and TRBJ2-1; 10 nucleotides agree with TRBD2. This CDR3 is 14 amino acids long. V gave up 2 bases and J gave up 6 bases; unmatched junction bases: 4. Germline loops: CDR1 GTSNPN, CDR2 SVGIG (reference sequence). Here the CDR3 reads CAWSSGLAANEQFF. The CDR3 nucleotides are TGTGCCTGGAGTTCCGGACTAGCGGCCAATGAGCAGTTCTTC.

The table lists this clonotype with many counts. This rearrangement joins TRBV6-1 to TRBJ2-3, with TRBD2 matching 7 bases. The germline CDR1 and CDR2 sequences are MNHNS and SASEGT. CDR3 length: 16 amino acids. The junction had 8 bases not matched to a gene; V was cut back by 5 bases and J by 0 bases. Here the CDR3 DNA reads TGTGCCAGCAGTTACGGAGCGGGACTTAGCACAGATACGCAGTATTTT. Amino acid sequence: CASSYGAGLSTDTQYF.

In this sample, this clonotype turned up a few times. The chain combines TRBV5-1 with TRBJ1-3; TRBD1 is a possible D gene (5 bases). This CDR3 region has 16 residues. V lost 0 bases and J 0 bases, leaving 10 bases between the germline ends. Per germline, CDR1 SGHRS and CDR2 YFSETQ. In DNA, the CDR3 is TGCGCCAGCAGCTTGGAAGAGGGGTACTCTGGAAACACCATATATTTT. This translates into CASSLEEGYSGNTIYF.

The sample holds many counts of this clonotype. The V call is TRBV7-8, the J call TRBJ2-3; possibly TRBD1 for D (6 bases). CDR1 and CDR2 (germline): SGHVS, FQNEAQ. The CDR3 consists of 14 residues. The V end lost 5 bases, the J end lost 9 bases, and 18 bases lay between the germline ends. The CDR3 coding sequence is TGTGCCAGCAGCACAGGGTTCCGGGCGAGAACGCAGTATTTT. Protein sequence: CASSTGFRARTQYF. The variable domain in full, with the rest retrieved from reference TRBV7-8 and TRBJ2-3, is GAGVSQSPRYKVAKRGQDVALRCDPISGHVSLFWYQQALGQGPEFLTYFQNEAQLDKSGLPSDRFFAERPEGSVSTLKIQRTQQEDSAVYLCASSTGFRARTQYFGPGTRLTVL.

CDR3 coding DNA: TGCGCCAGCGGGTTCGGACTAGTCACAGCCTACGAGCAGTACTTC. This encodes CASGFGLVTAYEQYF. This chain joins TRBV5-1 and TRBJ2-7; 7 bases fit TRBD2. CDR1 and CDR2 (germline): SGHRS, YFSETQ. The V segment lost 7 bases and the J segment 2 bases; nucleotides outside the gene matches: 12. The CDR3 runs 15 residues. Based on the CDR3 plus reference TRBV5-1 and TRBJ2-7, the full variable domain is KAGVTQTPRYLIKTRGQQVTLSCSPISGHRSVSWYQQTPGQGLQFLFEYFSETQRNKGNFPGRFSGRQFSNSRSEMNVSTLELGDSALYLCASGFGLVTAYEQYFGPGTRLTVT.

This clonotype has ten or more counts. V gene TRBV6-1 combines with J gene TRBJ1-4; no definite D call. The CDR3 length is 14 residues. V gave up 2 bases and J gave up 2 bases, with 6 bases separating them. Germline V CDR1 and CDR2: MNHNS, SASEGT. CDR3 bases: TGTGCCAGCAGTGAATACGGTACTAATGAAAAACTGTTTTTT. This translates into CASSEYGTNEKLFF.

This rearrangement joins TRBV7-9 to TRBJ2-1; 8 bases map to TRBD2. With 4 bases clipped from V and 5 bases from J, the junction kept 4 bases outside the gene matches. Germline V lookup: CDR1 SEHNR, CDR2 FQNEAQ (reference sequence). The CDR3 consists of 14 residues. Here the CDR3 DNA reads TGTGCCAGCAGCTCGACTAGCGACAACAATGAGCAGTTCTTC. The encoded protein is CASSSTSDNNEQFF.

This clonotype showed up many times. This chain joins TRBV6-1 and TRBJ1-2, with D possibly matching TRBD1 (5 bases). Per germline, CDR1 MNHNS and CDR2 SASEGT. The CDR3 contains 15 residues. V was trimmed by 7 bases and J by 4 bases, leaving 19 bases between them. CDR3 residues: CASNPGTDKFYGYTF. DNA of the CDR3: TGTGCCAGCAACCCCGGGACGGATAAATTCTATGGCTACACCTTC.

CDR3 residues: CAISESLGRAAGANVLTF. As DNA, the CDR3 is TGTGCCATCAGTGAGTCATTGGGCAGGGCGGCTGGGGCCAACGTCCTGACTTTC. The chain uses TRBV10-3 and TRBJ2-6, with D maybe TRBD1 (5 bases). Germline CDR1 and CDR2: ENHRY and SYGVKD. The CDR3 has 18 amino acids. The V gene lost 0 bases and the J gene lost 2 bases, with 14 bases spanning the gap.

This clonotype was observed a single time. Just one base apart from a much larger clone, this may be a read error. The chain carries TRBV6-1 and TRBJ2-3; D might be TRBD2 (5 bases). Germline CDR1 MNHNS, CDR2 SASEGT. The V and J ends lost 6 bases and 7 bases respectively, with 17 bases between them. The length of the CDR3 is 14 residues. CDR3 region: CASRPRARGYTQYF. The DNA of the CDR3 is TGTGCCAGCAGGCCCCGAGCAAGAGGGTATACGCAGTATTTT.

The rearrangement links TRBV19 to TRBJ2-7; 11 nucleotides line up with TRBD1. Germline CDR1 and CDR2: LNHDA and SQIVND (reference sequence). The CDR3 is 14 amino acids. The V segment lost 6 bases and the J segment 7 bases; nucleotides outside the gene matches: 8. CDR3 DNA: TGTGCCAGTAGCGGACAGGGGGCGTCGCGGGAGCAGTACTTC. Protein: CASSGQGASREQYF.

The table lists this clonotype with many counts. The gene calls are TRBV2 and TRBJ1-4; the match to TRBD1 covers 7 bases. Trimming at V came to 4 bases and at J to 5 bases, leaving 7 bases not matched to a gene. Germline V lookup: CDR1 SNHLY, CDR2 FYNNEI. The CDR3 extends over 15 amino acids. The CDR3 sequence: CASSATGTENEKLFF. Here the CDR3 DNA reads TGTGCCAGCAGTGCCACCGGGACAGAAAATGAAAAACTGTTTTTT.

In its sample, this clonotype was seen many times. The V gene is TRBV11-3, the J gene TRBJ2-7, with D possibly matching TRBD2 (6 bases). The CDR3 covers 17 residues. Trimming took off 1 base at V and 4 bases at J, with 20 bases between the two ends. Germline assignment: CDR1 SGHNT and CDR2 YENEEA. The CDR3: CASSLVNSWGGSYEQYF. CDR3 nucleotides: TGTGCCAGCAGCTTAGTTAATTCCTGGGGAGGTTCATACGAGCAGTACTTC.

This clonotype was seen a handful of times. V usage is TRBV27 and J usage is TRBJ2-7; tentative D call: TRBD1 (6 bases). V dropped 10 bases and J dropped 2 bases, with 9 bases sitting between them. The CDR3 extends over 11 amino acids. Looked up from germline, CDR1 is MNHEY and CDR2 is SMNVEV (reference sequence). CDR3 loop: CAIGQTYEQYF. The CDR3 bases are TGTGCCATCGGACAGACCTACGAGCAGTACTTC.

This clonotype was counted at least ten times. The chain links TRBV2 to TRBJ2-1; 9 bases agree with TRBD1. Germline-derived CDR1 and CDR2 are SNHLY and FYNNEI. V lost 1 base and J lost 8; bases outside the gene matches: 6. The CDR3 runs to 15 residues. CDR3 region: CASSEGGQGGDEQFF. The CDR3 DNA reads TGTGCCAGCAGTGAAGGGGGACAGGGCGGGGATGAGCAGTTCTTC.

This clonotype was seen repeatedly, ten times or more. The V and J genes are TRBV12-5 and TRBJ2-6; no firm D call. Trimming cost V 1 base and J 0 bases, with 10 bases left between them. Germline CDR1 and CDR2: LGHNT and FRNRAP. The CDR3 covers 17 residues. The chain's CDR3 is CASGLDWLNSGANVLTF. CDR3 sequence (DNA): TGTGCTAGTGGTTTGGACTGGCTAAACTCTGGGGCCAACGTCCTGACTTTC.

This clonotype was seen a handful of times. The CDR3 DNA is TGTGCCAGCAGTTTGCAGATTGGGGATGGCTACACCTTC. Translation gives CASSLQIGDGYTF. This chain links TRBV12-3 or TRBV12-4 with TRBJ1-2; D remains ambiguous. This CDR3 is 13 amino acids long. The V gene lost 3 bases and the J gene lost 6 bases, with 11 bases spanning the gap.

This clonotype was recorded many times. The chain recombines TRBV25-1 with TRBJ2-3, with D unresolved. Germline loops: CDR1 MGHDK, CDR2 SYGVNS. Trimming shortened V by 1 base and J by 6 bases, and 11 bases separated the two germline ends. The CDR3 is made up of 14 amino acids. The CDR3 DNA is TGTGCCAGCAGTGAATTTCAGGTCGTGGATACGCAGTATTTT. Its protein product is CASSEFQVVDTQYF.

This clonotype was seen ten or more times. This rearrangement joins TRBV7-3 to TRBJ2-1; 12 bases align to TRBD1. Losses at the gene ends were 3 bases for V and 0 bases for J; bases not matched to a gene: 3. In germline, CDR1 is SGHTA, CDR2 FQGTGA. The CDR3 spans 17 residues. This CDR3 is CASSLRGQGASYNEQFF. The CDR3 DNA follows: TGTGCCAGCAGCTTGAGGGGACAGGGGGCCTCCTACAATGAGCAGTTCTTC.

This clonotype was counted ten times or more. Written as DNA, the CDR3 is TGTGCCAGCAGCGCCCGGGACAGGAGTTCACCCCTCCACTTT. Residues: CASSARDRSSPLHF. The rearrangement joins TRBV2 to TRBJ1-6; 8 bases line up with TRBD1. This CDR3 comprises 14 residues. Looked up from germline, CDR1 is SNHLY and CDR2 is FYNNEI. J was trimmed by 9 bases and V by 6 bases; bases with no gene match: 7.

This clonotype was counted many times. The chain recombines TRBV7-9 with TRBJ1-1; unclear D gene. CDR3 length: 12 amino acids. CDR1 and CDR2 from the germline V gene are SEHNR and FQNEAQ (reference sequence). The V end lost 5 bases, the J end lost 10 bases, and 14 bases lay between the germline ends. The CDR3 is CASSPPLRAAFF. CDR3 DNA: TGTGCCAGCAGCCCCCCCCTGAGAGCAGCTTTCTTT.

This clonotype was counted many times. This chain joins TRBV12-3 or TRBV12-4 and TRBJ2-2; no clear D. The CDR3 is made up of 11 amino acids. V shed 6 bases and J shed 5 bases, with 4 bases lying between them. The CDR3 DNA is TGTGCCAGCAGATTAACCGGGGAGCTGTTTTTT. Residues: CASRLTGELFF.

This clonotype was detected many times. This rearrangement joins TRBV12-3 or TRBV12-4 to TRBJ2-6; tentatively, D is TRBD1 (6 bases). Trimming cost V 4 bases and J 0 bases, with 10 bases left between them. The length of the CDR3 is 16 residues. CDR3 sequence (DNA): TGTGCCAGCAGTTCGGACAGCCTCTCTGGGGCCAACGTCCTGACTTTC. As protein: CASSSDSLSGANVLTF.

This clonotype showed up just a few times. This rearrangement joins TRBV2 to TRBJ2-4; either TRBD1 or TRBD2 may fit D (5 bases each). Trimming took 6 bases from V and 5 from J, leaving 14 bases between them. Germline V CDR1 and CDR2: SNHLY, FYNNEI. This CDR3 region has 14 residues. The CDR3 nucleotides read TGTGCCAGCAGGAGGGGAATTGGGGAAAACATTCAGTACTTC. This sequence encodes CASRRGIGENIQYF.

This clonotype was counted ten times or more. The genes are TRBV30 and TRBJ1-2, with TRBD1 as a possible D gene (5 bases). The CDR3 runs to 13 residues. CDR1 and CDR2 from the germline V gene are GTSNPN and SVGIG (reference sequence). Trimming took off 4 bases at V and 3 bases at J, with 12 bases between the two ends. The CDR3 protein is CAWTGTEYYGYTF. DNA for the CDR3: TGTGCCTGGACAGGGACGGAGTACTATGGCTACACCTTC. The whole variable domain, filled in from reference TRBV30 and TRBJ1-2, reads SQTIHQWPATLVQPVGSPLSLECTVEGTSNPNLYWYRQAAGRGLQLLFYSVGIGQISSEVPQNLSASRPQDRQFILSSKKLLLSDSGFYLCAWTGTEYYGYTFGSGTRLTVV.